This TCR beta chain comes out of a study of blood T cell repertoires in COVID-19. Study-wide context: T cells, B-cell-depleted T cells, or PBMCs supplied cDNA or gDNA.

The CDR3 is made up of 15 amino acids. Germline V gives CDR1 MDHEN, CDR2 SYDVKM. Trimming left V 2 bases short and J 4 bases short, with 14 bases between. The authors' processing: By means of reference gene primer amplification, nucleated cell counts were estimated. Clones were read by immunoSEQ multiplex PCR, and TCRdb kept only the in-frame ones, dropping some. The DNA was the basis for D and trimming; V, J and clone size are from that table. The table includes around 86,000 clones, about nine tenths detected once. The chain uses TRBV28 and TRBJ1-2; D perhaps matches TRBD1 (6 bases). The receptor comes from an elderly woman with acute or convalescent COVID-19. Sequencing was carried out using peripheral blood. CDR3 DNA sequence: TGTGCCAGCAGTTTAGGGGGGGCGCGGGGCTATGGCTACACCTTC. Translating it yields CASSLGGARGYGYTF.